The 16 T cell receptor beta chains given below trace back to one sample, sequenced in a study of type 1 regulatory T cells. TCRdb reprocessed the reads via MiXCR and lists one record per CDR3 protein. The top ten clones hold 2% to 2.5% of a sample with some 90,000 distinct CDR3 sequences, roughly 28% of them seen once. The material sequenced was CD4+ T cells, either the whole sample or a sorted fraction (not recorded which). The source is a human donor in good health.

This chain's CDR3 is CASSLETIPEQYF. CDR3 coding DNA: TGTGCCAGCAGCTTAGAGACTATACCCGAGCAGTACTTC. The rearrangement joins TRBV7-2 to TRBJ2-7; TRBD2 is a possible D gene (5 bases). CDR1 and CDR2 (germline): SGHTA, FQGNSA. The CDR3 has 13 residues. Trimming pared 1 base from V and 6 bases from J, leaving 10 bases between.

This clonotype was recorded only once. The rearrangement joins TRBV4-1 to TRBJ2-7; D is perhaps TRBD2 (6 bases). Germline loops: CDR1 MGHRA, CDR2 YSYEKL. With 0 bases removed from V and 6 bases from J, the gap between germline ends came to 15 bases. The CDR3 spans 15 residues. The CDR3 nucleotides read TGCGCCAGCAGCCAAGATCTCTTTGAGGGAGGCGAGCAGTACTTC. Protein: CASSQDLFEGGEQYF.

The chain uses TRBV15 and TRBJ2-7; perhaps TRBD2 as D (6 bases). The CDR3 runs 16 residues. V was clipped by 5 bases and J by 3 bases, with 20 bases between them. The germline V gene has CDR1 LNHNV and CDR2 YYDKDF (reference sequence). CDR3 amino acids: CATSDRELDPFYEQYF. CDR3 coding DNA: TGTGCCACCAGCGACCGGGAGCTTGACCCCTTCTACGAGCAGTACTTC.

This clonotype was detected ten times or more. This rearrangement joins TRBV7-9 to TRBJ2-7; 7 bases map to TRBD1. After removal of 5 bases from V and 4 bases from J, the junction contained 8 bases not matched to a gene. In germline, CDR1 is SEHNR, CDR2 FQNEAQ (reference sequence). The CDR3 totals 14 residues. The CDR3 sequence is CASSHQRGLYEQYF. The CDR3 DNA reads TGTGCCAGCAGCCACCAAAGGGGGCTTTACGAGCAGTACTTC.

The J gene is TRBJ2-2, the V gene TRBV15; no definite D call. Trimming removed 4 bases at V and 4 bases at J, with 4 bases between. Germline V gene sequence: CDR1 LNHNV, CDR2 YYDKDF (reference sequence). The CDR3 loop spans 12 amino acids. The CDR3, as DNA: TGTGCCACCAGCACCGTCACCGGGGAGCTGTTTTTT. Translating it yields CATSTVTGELFF.

This rearrangement joins TRBV6-1 to TRBJ1-5, with D possibly matching TRBD1 (6 bases). Looked up from germline, CDR1 is MNHNS and CDR2 is SASEGT. Trimming removed 4 bases at V and 6 bases at J, with 13 bases between. This CDR3 spans 14 amino acids. The CDR3 DNA follows: TGTGCCAGCAGTGCAAACAGGGACGGTCAGCCCCAGCATTTT. As protein: CASSANRDGQPQHF.

The chain carries TRBV7-8 and TRBJ2-1; 12 positions agree with TRBD1. Looked up from germline, CDR1 is SGHVS and CDR2 is FQNEAQ. This CDR3 is built from 18 residues. J gave up 6 bases and V 1 base, and 10 bases lay outside the gene matches. The CDR3 bases are TGTGCCAGCAGCTTAGGCAGACCGGGACAGGGGGCACTCAATGAGCAGTTCTTC. Its protein is CASSLGRPGQGALNEQFF.

The chain is built from TRBV5-1 and TRBJ2-1, with 9 positions matching TRBD2. The CDR3 has 17 residues. Germline CDR1 reads SGHRS; CDR2 reads YFSETQ. The V gene end was trimmed by 1 base and the J gene end by 0 bases; junction bases not matched to a gene: 5. The CDR3 here is CASSLISGGSSYNEQFF. CDR3 nucleotides: TGCGCCAGCAGCTTGATTAGCGGGGGTAGCTCCTACAATGAGCAGTTCTTC.

This clonotype was counted between two and nine times. The rearrangement joins TRBV29-1 to TRBJ2-3, with D possibly being TRBD2 (7 bases). The V gene lost 7 bases and the J gene lost 5 bases, with 13 bases spanning the gap. The germline V gene encodes CDR1 SQVTM and CDR2 ANQGSEA. The CDR3 loop spans 12 amino acids. CDR3 in amino acids: CSAGGQGDTQYF. CDR3 coding DNA: TGCAGCGCCGGGGGGCAGGGAGATACGCAGTATTTT.

The chain links TRBV27 to TRBJ1-2; D perhaps matches TRBD1 (5 bases). Germline V gene data show CDR1 as MNHEY and CDR2 as SMNVEV (reference sequence). The V end was cut by 9 bases, the J end by 0 bases, with 11 bases between. The CDR3 is made up of 13 amino acids. CDR3: CASWGETNYGYTF. The CDR3 bases are TGTGCCAGTTGGGGGGAAACTAACTATGGCTACACCTTC.

This chain's CDR3 is CASSKDTATNEKLFF. The CDR3 DNA is TGTGCCAGCAGCAAGGACACCGCAACTAATGAAAAACTGTTTTTT. The chain couples TRBV6-5 to TRBJ1-4, with D tentatively TRBD1 (5 bases). Trimming left V 6 bases short and J 0 bases short, with 11 bases between. This CDR3 is built from 15 residues. CDR1 and CDR2 from the germline V gene are MNHEY and SVGAGI.

The rearrangement links TRBV18 to TRBJ2-5; 10 nucleotides agree with TRBD1. The CDR3 has 17 amino acids. Germline V gene data show CDR1 as KGHSH and CDR2 as LQKENI. J was trimmed by 6 bases and V by 0 bases; bases with no gene match: 10. In DNA, the CDR3 is TGTGCCAGCTCACCACCGTTGGCGACAGGGGGCATGAAGACCCAGTACTTC. Its protein is CASSPPLATGGMKTQYF.

This clonotype was counted only a few times. The chain employs TRBV5-1 and TRBJ2-3, with 9 bases identical to TRBD2. J lost 6 bases, V lost 7 bases, and 12 bases had no gene match. The germline V gene has CDR1 SGHRS and CDR2 YFSETQ. The CDR3 length is 15 residues. The CDR3 spells CASHFSGSHMDTQYF. The CDR3, as DNA: TGCGCCAGCCACTTTAGCGGGAGCCACATGGATACGCAGTATTTT.

The V gene is TRBV6-1, the J gene TRBJ2-1; 8 bases line up with TRBD1. Germline lookup yields CDR1 MNHNS and CDR2 SASEGT. V shed 2 bases, J shed 1 base, and the junction held 1 base outside the gene matches. The CDR3 is 15 amino acids. The CDR3 sequence: CASSETGGSYNEQFF. The CDR3 coding sequence is TGTGCCAGCAGTGAAACAGGGGGTTCCTACAATGAGCAGTTCTTC.

V gene TRBV27 combines with J gene TRBJ2-1; perhaps TRBD2 as D (6 bases). V was trimmed by 7 bases and J by 9 bases, leaving 34 bases between them. CDR1 is MNHEY and CDR2 is SMNVEV in the germline V gene (reference sequence). The CDR3 covers 19 residues. The CDR3 DNA reads as TGTGCCAGCACTTACCTCCGACGGGGTTCCCGGGACTTTGGATCTGAGCAGTTCTTC. This sequence encodes CASTYLRRGSRDFGSEQFF.

The chain combines TRBV5-4 with TRBJ1-2, with D perhaps matching TRBD1 (6 bases). In germline, CDR1 is SGHNT, CDR2 YYREEE (reference sequence). The length of the CDR3 is 15 residues. Trimming removed 4 bases at V and 8 bases at J, with 21 bases between. The CDR3 DNA is TGTGCCAGCAGCGACCCGGGACAACAAAAGACGGGCTACACCTTC. Its translation is CASSDPGQQKTGYTF.